This passage covers 18 T cell receptor beta chains from one sample sequenced in a study of identifying expanded T cells in peripheral blood. The assay was immunoSEQ multiplex PCR, and TCRdb's table has in-frame clones only and misses some. The sample lists approximately 97,000 clones; around 88% were seen once. The sequenced sample was blood. These receptors all come from a person aged 18-69 years in good health.

V and J are TRBV6-1 and TRBJ2-1; 14 bases match TRBD2. CDR3 length: 13 amino acids. V trimming: 9 bases; J trimming: 7 bases; junction bases outside the gene matches: 2. Germline CDR1 MNHNS, CDR2 SASEGT. CDR3 protein: CARGTSGSNEQFF. The CDR3 nucleotides read TGTGCCAGGGGGACTAGCGGGAGTAATGAGCAGTTCTTC.

This clone was picked up a small number of times. This chain connects TRBV19 to TRBJ1-6, with no clear D. V was cut by 6 bases and J by 15 bases, with 12 bases left in between. Germline CDR1 and CDR2: LNHDA and SQIVND (reference sequence). The CDR3 runs 11 residues. CDR3 residues: CASSQRSYLHF. In nucleotides, the CDR3 is TGTGCCAGTAGCCAACGGAGCTACCTCCACTTT.

The V and J genes are TRBV7-9 and TRBJ2-7; D is possibly TRBD1 or TRBD2 (6 bases each). Germline CDR1 and CDR2: SEHNR and FQNEAQ (reference sequence). V dropped 10 bases and J dropped 4 bases, with 17 bases sitting between them. The CDR3 sequence is 13 residues long. Here the CDR3 reads CATEQGRGYEQYF. CDR3 DNA: TGTGCCACAGAACAGGGCCGGGGGTACGAGCAGTACTTC.

The chain links TRBV7-9 to TRBJ2-5; D not certain. The V end was cut by 7 bases, the J end by 5 bases, with 14 bases between. The germline V gene encodes CDR1 SEHNR and CDR2 FQNEAQ (reference sequence). This CDR3 comprises 13 residues. DNA of the CDR3: TGTGCCAGCAAGCCATACCCCGGGGAGACCCAGTACTTC. Its protein product is CASKPYPGETQYF.

The gene calls are TRBV15 and TRBJ1-1, with D hard to call. The CDR3 is 12 amino acids. Trimming stripped 5 bases from V and 8 bases from J, with 12 bases between. Germline V CDR1 and CDR2: LNHNV, YYDKDF (reference sequence). The DNA for the CDR3 is TGTGCCACCAGCTACAGACGGGAGGAAGCTTTCTTT. It is translated as CATSYRREEAFF.

The gene calls are TRBV18 and TRBJ2-2, with D tentatively TRBD1 (6 bases). Germline-derived CDR1 and CDR2 are KGHSH and LQKENI. The CDR3 has 14 amino acids. The V and J ends lost 2 bases and 5 bases respectively, with 9 bases between them. The CDR3 spells CASSPTRGTGELFF. In DNA, the CDR3 is TGTGCCAGCTCACCAACGAGGGGGACCGGGGAGCTGTTTTTT. Full variable domain (rest looked up from reference TRBV18 and TRBJ2-2): NAGVMQNPRHLVRRRGQEARLRCSPMKGHSHVYWYRQLPEEGLKFMVYLQKENIIDESGMPKERFSAEFPKEGPSILRIQQVVRGDSAAYFCASSPTRGTGELFFGEGSRLTVL.

CDR3 in amino acids: CASSSREAFQETQYF. CDR3 sequence (DNA): TGTGCCAGCAGCTCCAGGGAAGCTTTCCAAGAGACCCAGTACTTC. V gene TRBV9 combines with J gene TRBJ2-5; maybe TRBD1 (5 bases). Trimming stripped 4 bases from V and 1 base from J, with 14 bases between. Looked up from germline, CDR1 is SGDLS and CDR2 is YYNGEE. The CDR3 runs to 15 residues.

The chain carries TRBV30 and TRBJ2-3, with D perhaps TRBD1 (6 bases). CDR1 GTSNPN and CDR2 SVGIG come from the germline V gene (reference sequence). The CDR3 covers 14 residues. Trimming cost V 0 bases and J 0 bases, with 7 bases left between them. The CDR3 DNA reads TGTGCCTGGAGTGTTGGGGGCAGCACAGATACGCAGTATTTT. As protein: CAWSVGGSTDTQYF.

Written as DNA, the CDR3 is TGTGCCAGCAGCTTAGGGGGACCAGGGCAAGAGACCCAGTACTTC. Translated, it gives CASSLGGPGQETQYF. The chain is built from TRBV7-2 and TRBJ2-5, with D possibly being TRBD1 or TRBD2 (5 bases each). Germline CDR1 is SGHTA and CDR2 is FQGNSA. V lost 1 base to trimming and J lost 2 bases, with 11 bases between them. This CDR3 is built from 15 residues.

This chain joins TRBV19 and TRBJ1-2; 9 nucleotides align to TRBD1. CDR3 length: 15 residues. Losses at the gene ends were 2 bases for V and 4 bases for J; bases not matched to a gene: 5. Per the germline V gene, CDR1 is LNHDA and CDR2 is SQIVND (reference sequence). This chain's CDR3 is CASSINRGRSYGYTF. The CDR3 nucleotides are TGTGCCAGTAGTATAAACAGGGGGCGCAGCTATGGCTACACCTTC.

The chain carries TRBV28 and TRBJ2-3, with D possibly being TRBD2 (5 bases). Germline CDR1 is MDHEN and CDR2 is SYDVKM. Trimming pared 3 bases from V and 5 bases from J, leaving 12 bases between. The length of the CDR3 is 14 residues. The CDR3 region is CASSLPGRVDTQYF. CDR3 DNA: TGTGCCAGCAGTTTGCCCGGGCGGGTAGATACGCAGTATTTT.

This clone was recorded once. The chain combines TRBV27 with TRBJ2-5; 8 nucleotides line up with TRBD2. V shed 7 bases and J 5 bases; nucleotides not matched to a gene: 18. CDR1 and CDR2 (germline): MNHEY, SMNVEV (reference sequence). The CDR3 consists of 17 residues. CDR3 sequence (DNA): TGTGCCAGCACTCCCTCTGGGGGGGCGGGGGGCAGGGAGACCCAGTACTTC. Amino acid sequence: CASTPSGGAGGRETQYF.

There are a few counts of this clone. The CDR3 reads CASSPGPYVRIRPEAFF. CDR3 bases: TGTGCCAGCTCACCGGGCCCCTACGTGAGGATTCGACCTGAAGCTTTCTTT. The chain uses TRBV18 and TRBJ1-1; D remains unclear. This CDR3 contains 17 residues. V was clipped by 3 bases and J by 6 bases, with 23 bases between them. CDR1 and CDR2 from the germline V gene are KGHSH and LQKENI.

The chain recombines TRBV7-2 with TRBJ2-1; D gene unclear. CDR1 is SGHTA and CDR2 is FQGNSA in the germline V gene. This CDR3 has 16 residues. With 3 bases removed from V and 3 bases from J, the gap between germline ends came to 15 bases. In nucleotides, the CDR3 is TGTGCCAGCAGCTTTGTCAGGTCCGCCCTCTACAATGAGCAGTTCTTC. Its protein product is CASSFVRSALYNEQFF.

In this sample, this clone turned up once. The rearrangement joins TRBV21-1 to TRBJ1-4; the table's D call of TRBD1 was not tested on the DNA. TRBV21-1 is reported as a pseudogene. The CDR3 sequence is 18 residues long. The CDR3 region is CASSNQILPGQGNEKLFF. CDR3 sequence (DNA): TGTGCCAGCAGCAATCAGATTCTTCCGGGACAGGGGAATGAAAAACTGTTTTTT.

The genes are TRBV7-9 and TRBJ1-5; the D is unclear. Germline CDR1 SEHNR, CDR2 FQNEAQ (reference sequence). Trimming cost V 6 bases and J 5 bases, with 11 bases left between them. The CDR3 runs 13 residues. The CDR3 region is CASSLRGDQPQHF. The DNA for the CDR3 is TGTGCCAGCAGTCTCCGAGGAGATCAGCCCCAGCATTTT.

The chain combines TRBV7-2 with TRBJ1-2; maybe TRBD1 (5 bases). This CDR3 region has 14 residues. V lost 2 bases, J lost 8 bases, and 15 bases lay in between. From germline, CDR1 is SGHTA and CDR2 FQGNSA. CDR3: CASSLTSREGGYTF. In nucleotides, the CDR3 is TGTGCCAGCAGCTTAACGAGCAGGGAGGGAGGCTACACCTTC.

The rearrangement joins TRBV18 to TRBJ2-1; TRBD2 agrees at 8 bases. In germline, CDR1 is KGHSH, CDR2 LQKENI. V shed 3 bases, J shed 8 bases, and the junction held 6 bases outside the gene matches. CDR3 length: 14 residues. The CDR3 loop reads CASSPPSGWDEQFF. As DNA, the CDR3 is TGTGCCAGCTCACCCCCTAGCGGGTGGGATGAGCAGTTCTTC.